Here is one T cell receptor (beta chain) with its context. The sample belongs to a study of T cell responses to AZD1222 COVID-19 vaccine. The method was immunoSEQ multiplex PCR; TCRdb's version includes in-frame clones alone and lacks a portion of them. The sample consists of under 130,000 clones, around 90% of them appearing once. V gave up 4 bases and J gave up 3 bases; unmatched junction bases: 3. Germline CDR1 and CDR2: KGHSH and LQKENI. This CDR3 comprises 13 residues. The chain has TRBV18 and TRBJ2-7, with 7 bases matching TRBD1. The sample was peripheral blood, taken 28 days after the second AZD1222 dose. The receptor was derived from an adult who received the AZD1222 COVID-19 vaccine. CDR3 sequence reads: CASSRGTVYEQYF. Written as DNA, the CDR3 is TGTGCCAGCTCACGGGGGACAGTCTACGAGCAGTACTTC.